The clone carrying this TCR beta chain came up once. This specimen belongs to a study of blood T cell repertoires in COVID-19. Across the study: There were acute and convalescent COVID-19 samples, and they came from the United States, Italy and Spain. T cells, B-cell-depleted T cells, or PBMCs supplied cDNA or gDNA.

Methods used by the authors: Reference gene primer amplification gave nucleated cell count estimates. Repertoires were generated with immunoSEQ multiplex PCR, while TCRdb's copy carries only in-frame clones and drops some. That table furnishes V, J and clone size, whereas the DNA furnished D and trimming. The sample holds tens of thousands of clones; 82% are singletons and the top ten take approximately 10%. The CDR3 extends over 16 amino acids. Trimming cost V 0 bases and J 1 base, with 12 bases left between them. CDR1 is SGDLS and CDR2 is YYNGEE in the germline V gene. V usage is TRBV9 and J usage is TRBJ2-3, with TRBD1 as a possible D gene (7 bases). The sequenced material came from peripheral blood. This receptor was identified in a man aged 50 or older with acute or convalescent COVID-19. The CDR3 is CASSVVQGGGTDTQYF. As DNA, the CDR3 is TGTGCCAGCAGCGTAGTCCAGGGGGGCGGCACAGATACGCAGTATTTT.